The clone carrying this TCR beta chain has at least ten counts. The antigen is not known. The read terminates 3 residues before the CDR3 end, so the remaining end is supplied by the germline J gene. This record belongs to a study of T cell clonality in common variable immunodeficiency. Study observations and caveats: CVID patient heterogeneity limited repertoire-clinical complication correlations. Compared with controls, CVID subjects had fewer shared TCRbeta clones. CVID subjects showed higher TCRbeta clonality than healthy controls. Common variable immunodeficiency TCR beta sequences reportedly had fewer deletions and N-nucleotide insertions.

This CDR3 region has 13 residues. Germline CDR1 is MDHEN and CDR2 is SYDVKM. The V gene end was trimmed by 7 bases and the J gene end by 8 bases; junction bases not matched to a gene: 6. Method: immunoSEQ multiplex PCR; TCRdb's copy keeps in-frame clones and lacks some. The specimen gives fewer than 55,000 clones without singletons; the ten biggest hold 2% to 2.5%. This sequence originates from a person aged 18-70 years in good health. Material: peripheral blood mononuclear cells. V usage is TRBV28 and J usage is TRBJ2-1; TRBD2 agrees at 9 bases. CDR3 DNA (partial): TGTGCCAGCAATAGCGGGAGTCAAGATGAG. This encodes CASNSGSQDE. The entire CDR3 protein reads CASNSGSQDEQFF.